Detailed here is one TCR beta chain. Its antigen is unidentified. This sample was taken from a study of radiation and T cells in renal cell carcinoma. Method: immunoSEQ multiplex PCR; TCRdb's copy keeps in-frame clones and lacks some. The data contain about 170,000 clones, 88% of them seen just once; the ten biggest clones take up 10% to 12%. Regarding time point: blood 4 weeks post-SBRT, at nephrectomy. Stated treatment: 15 Gy SBRT to primary tumor, nephrectomy 4 weeks later. Nephrectomy followed 15 Gy stereotactic body radiation by 4 weeks. After SBRT, blood was collected at 2 and 4 weeks, plus baseline. General study findings and limits: Baseline intratumoral clonotype presence is unknown without pretreatment biopsies.

Here the sequenced sample was blood, taken from a patient whose treatment included radiotherapy and nephrectomy. The source of this sequence is a woman aged 50 to 60 with renal cell carcinoma.

In nucleotides, the CDR3 is TGTGCCACCAGCAGAGACCCGCTAGCGGGGGGCACAGATACGCAGTATTTT. Translated: CATSRDPLAGGTDTQYF. This chain joins TRBV15 and TRBJ2-3; TRBD2 agrees at 10 bases. V lost 0 bases to trimming and J lost 1 base; unmatched junction nucleotides: 4. CDR3 length: 17 residues. Germline V gene lookup returns CDR1 LNHNV and CDR2 YYDKDF (reference sequence).